The 4 T cell receptor beta chains below were found in one sample sequenced in a study of fetal regulatory T cell absence and autoimmunity. Assay: immunoSEQ multiplex PCR; the TCRdb copy retains only in-frame clones and omits some. The sample gives about 95,000 clones, about two thirds of which show up once; 2% is in the top ten. Sample: pancreas tissue. The receptors here all came from a male donor with IPEX syndrome.

The chain uses TRBV11-3 and TRBJ2-1; D is undetermined. This CDR3 comprises 14 residues. Trimming cost V 5 bases and J 0 bases, with 8 bases left between them. CDR1 is SGHNT, CDR2 YENEEA, per germline. CDR3 coding DNA: TGTGCCAGCAGCCCGCGGAGCTCCTACAATGAGCAGTTCTTC. Translating gives CASSPRSSYNEQFF.

The V and J genes are TRBV27 and TRBJ2-3, with D unclear. The CDR3 sequence is 14 residues long. V shed 5 bases and J shed 9 bases, with 18 bases lying between them. CDR1 and CDR2 from the germline V gene are MNHEY and SMNVEV (reference sequence). CDR3 in amino acids: CASSLRYPTVTQYF. CDR3 nucleotide sequence: TGTGCCAGCAGTCTTAGATACCCAACAGTCACGCAGTATTTT.

The J gene is TRBJ2-7, the V gene TRBV7-2; D gene uncertain. V lost 1 base and J 2 bases, leaving 12 bases between the germline ends. The germline V gene has CDR1 SGHTA and CDR2 FQGNSA. The CDR3 runs 15 residues. In DNA, the CDR3 is TGTGCCAGCAGCTTAGAGCTGGGCCGACCCTACGAGCAGTACTTC. Its protein product is CASSLELGRPYEQYF.

The rearrangement joins TRBV6-6 to TRBJ2-3; 7 nucleotides match TRBD1. Per the germline V gene, CDR1 is MNHNY and CDR2 is SVGAGI (reference sequence). The CDR3 has 13 amino acids. V shed 3 bases and J 14 bases; nucleotides not matched to a gene: 11. The CDR3 DNA is TGTGCCAGCAGTTATAGGGGGCTCCCCAGCCCGTATTTT. This translates into CASSYRGLPSPYF.